This TCR beta chain was documented in a study of cytomegalovirus exposure and HLA in healthy donors. The study, taken as a whole, reports: An analysis was carried out later, and it reportedly showed fewer N-insertions in an Asian-associated ancestry cluster than the approximately 670-donor mean.

About this clone itself: Its antigen is not known.

The PCR made use of 60 Vbeta and 13 Jbeta primers. The repertoire was sequenced with immunoSEQ multiplex PCR; TCRdb's copy has only in-frame clones and lacks some. Seen here are about 190,000 clones, around three quarters observed once, and the top ten hold 1.5% to 2%. CDR1 LGHNA and CDR2 YSLEER come from the germline V gene. This CDR3 contains 18 residues. The V and J ends lost 1 base and 4 bases, in that order; junction bases with no gene match: 11. This TCR was recovered from a young woman in good health and CMV-seronegative. V gene TRBV4-3 combines with J gene TRBJ2-1, with 9 bases aligning to TRBD2. Sequencing was performed on PBMCs. CDR3 in amino acids: CASSQGLVPSGMYNEQFF. The CDR3 nucleotides are TGCGCCAGCAGCCAAGGATTGGTGCCTAGCGGGATGTACAATGAGCAGTTCTTC.